This T cell receptor (beta chain) appears in the sequencing data of a study of shared clonotypes between healthy human individuals. All donors qualified as healthy HIV-negative adults and had experienced no recent acute infections or vaccinations. The germline V gene has CDR1 GTSNPN and CDR2 SVGIG (reference sequence). The trim removed 3 bases at V and 5 bases at J, leaving 4 bases unmatched. The CDR3 has 14 residues. It was across several immunoSEQ plates that each subset's genomic DNA was evenly split. Sequencing was performed with immunoSEQ multiplex PCR; in TCRdb, only in-frame clones are kept and a portion is missing. The sample shows about 380,000 clones, approximately 97% of them seen only once.

The sequencing input was memory CD8+ T cells sorted from blood. The subset is: CD45RO+ cells pooled with CCR7-negative TemRA cells. The receptor was derived from a man aged 30-40 years in good health. The chain uses TRBV30 and TRBJ1-6; 7 nucleotides agree with TRBD1. The DNA for the CDR3 is TGTGCCTGGAGAAGGGACAGCGATAATTCACCCCTCCACTTT. It specifies CAWRRDSDNSPLHF.